Below are 18 T cell receptor beta chains sequenced from a single sample in a study of T cell repertoires in cytomegalovirus infection. These receptors lack a known antigen. One entry per CDR3 protein results from TCRdb running MiXCR on the reads. The table lists a few hundred thousand distinct CDR3 sequences, just under 40% of them singletons. The sample consisted of cultured PBMCs, taken from culture after CMV antigen stimulation. These receptors all come from a human donor in good health (CMV status not recorded). Some clones in this sample may be carry-over from other donors' samples.

This chain joins TRBV27 and TRBJ2-7, with 7 bases lining up with TRBD1. V shed 6 bases, J shed 4 bases, and the junction held 6 bases outside the gene matches. The CDR3 loop spans 13 amino acids. Germline-derived CDR1 and CDR2 are MNHEY and SMNVEV (reference sequence). This CDR3 is CASSRPDRYEQYF. CDR3 sequence (DNA): TGTGCCAGCAGCCGGCCGGACAGGTACGAGCAGTACTTC.

This clonotype was seen a handful of times. The chain recombines TRBV7-2 with TRBJ2-7; 8 bases match TRBD2. This CDR3 is built from 15 residues. Per the germline V gene, CDR1 is SGHTA and CDR2 is FQGNSA. The ends lost 5 bases at V and 3 bases at J; junction bases unmatched: 9. For the CDR3, the DNA is TGTGCCAGCAGCGTAAGACTAGCGAAGGACTACGAGCAGTACTTC. This encodes CASSVRLAKDYEQYF.

This clonotype was detected only a few times. The chain uses TRBV7-9 and TRBJ1-5; TRBD1 is a possible D gene (5 bases). The CDR3 runs 15 residues. V was shortened by 3 bases and J by 1 base, with 10 bases between the two germline ends. In germline, CDR1 is SEHNR, CDR2 FQNEAQ (reference sequence). The CDR3 is CASSFGDGSNQPQHF. DNA of the CDR3: TGTGCCAGCAGCTTTGGGGACGGAAGCAATCAGCCCCAGCATTTT.

There are a few counts of this clonotype. This chain uses TRBV7-2 with TRBJ2-1; D not certain. Germline loops: CDR1 SGHTA, CDR2 FQGNSA. This CDR3 spans 12 amino acids. Trimming pared 4 bases from V and 9 bases from J, leaving 10 bases between. The CDR3 sequence is CASSSPYGEQFF. Here the CDR3 DNA reads TGTGCCAGCAGCTCACCCTATGGTGAGCAGTTCTTC.

This sequence joins TRBV25-1 and TRBJ1-1; D uncertain. Deletions cut 10 bases from V and 4 bases from J, with 13 bases between. Per the germline V gene, CDR1 is MGHDK and CDR2 is SYGVNS. The CDR3 consists of 12 residues. The CDR3 spells CATRSGPTEAFF. DNA for the CDR3: TGTGCCACCCGAAGCGGCCCCACTGAAGCTTTCTTT.

The rearrangement joins TRBV7-9 to TRBJ2-1, with 12 bases that match TRBD2. V was clipped by 5 bases and J by 4 bases; unmatched bases: 15. CDR1 is SEHNR, CDR2 FQNEAQ, per germline (reference sequence). The length of the CDR3 is 19 residues. CDR3 region: CASSPPGASGRARYNEQFF. Here the CDR3 DNA reads TGTGCCAGCAGCCCCCCAGGGGCTAGCGGGAGGGCCAGGTACAATGAGCAGTTCTTC. Supplemented by reference TRBV7-9 and TRBJ2-1, the full variable domain reads DTGVSQNPRHKITKRGQNVTFRCDPISEHNRLYWYRQTLGQGPEFLTYFQNEAQLEKSRLLSDRFSAERPKGSFSTLEIQRTEQGDSAMYLCASSPPGASGRARYNEQFFGPGTRLTVL.

This clonotype has just a few counts. The chain carries TRBV6-1 and TRBJ2-5; D not certain. The germline CDR1 and CDR2 sequences are MNHNS and SASEGT. V was shortened by 2 bases and J by 4 bases, with 8 bases between the two germline ends. The CDR3 covers 13 residues. The CDR3 reads CASSEHARETQYF. The DNA for the CDR3 is TGTGCCAGCAGTGAACATGCGCGAGAGACCCAGTACTTC.

The V call is TRBV5-8, the J call TRBJ2-5; tentative D call: TRBD2 (5 bases). Trimming cost V 0 bases and J 7 bases, with 16 bases left between them. The V gene's germline CDR1 is SGHTS and CDR2 YDEGEE. The CDR3 covers 15 residues. DNA of the CDR3: TGTGCCAGCAGCTTGGATGGCGGACCCGGAGGGACCCAGTACTTC. Translation: CASSLDGGPGGTQYF.

This chain connects TRBV5-1 to TRBJ2-3; D perhaps matches TRBD2 (7 bases). This CDR3 has 16 residues. V dropped 0 bases and J dropped 6 bases, with 17 bases sitting between them. The germline gives CDR1 SGHRS, CDR2 YFSETQ. This CDR3 reads CASSLVGGGAGDTQYF. CDR3 DNA sequence: TGCGCCAGCAGCTTGGTCGGCGGGGGCGCGGGGGATACGCAGTATTTT.

This clonotype was seen a handful of times. This chain's CDR3 is CSATGGEETQYF. CDR3 DNA sequence: TGCAGCGCCACCGGGGGGGAAGAGACCCAGTACTTC. The chain uses TRBV29-1 and TRBJ2-5, with TRBD2 matching over 8 bases. V was pared by 7 bases and J by 3 bases, with 4 bases of the junction left unmatched. Germline V lookup: CDR1 SQVTM, CDR2 ANQGSEA. The CDR3 covers 12 residues.

This clonotype was detected many times. This chain links TRBV7-8 with TRBJ1-5; 10 bases agree with TRBD1. CDR3 length: 16 residues. CDR1 is SGHVS and CDR2 is FQNEAQ in the germline V gene. V gave up 5 bases and J gave up 0 bases; unmatched junction bases: 4. CDR3 residues: CASSPGTGDSNQPQHF. Written as DNA, the CDR3 is TGTGCCAGCAGCCCGGGGACAGGGGATAGCAATCAGCCCCAGCATTTT.

The chain has TRBV6-8 and TRBJ2-1, with 9 bases aligning to TRBD2. The CDR3 runs 16 residues. With 4 bases clipped from V and 2 bases from J, the junction kept 6 bases outside the gene matches. Germline V gene sequence: CDR1 MNHGY, CDR2 SAAAGT. The CDR3 DNA sequence: TGTGCCAGCAGTTTACATAGCGGGAGCCCCTACAATGAGCAGTTCTTC. It codes for CASSLHSGSPYNEQFF.

The genes are TRBV6-2 or TRBV6-3 and TRBJ2-3, with a weak D call TRBD2 (6 bases). The length of the CDR3 is 13 residues. The germline V and J ends were trimmed by 2 bases and 6 bases, with 9 bases remaining between them. Germline V CDR1 and CDR2: MNHEY, SVGEGT. The CDR3 protein is CASSYIGSDTQYF. The CDR3 nucleotides read TGTGCCAGCAGTTACATCGGGAGTGATACGCAGTATTTT.

The chain recombines TRBV11-2 with TRBJ2-1; TRBD2 might be the D (5 bases). The CDR3 is 16 amino acids. Germline V gene data show CDR1 as SGHAT and CDR2 as FQNNGV. Trimming took 4 bases from V and 1 from J, leaving 14 bases between them. CDR3 sequence: CASSSFRTGSYNEQFF. CDR3 nucleotide sequence: TGTGCCAGCAGCTCATTCCGGACTGGGTCCTACAATGAGCAGTTCTTC.

The rearrangement uses TRBV7-2 and TRBJ2-5; 9 bases match TRBD2. There are 15 residues in the CDR3. Germline V gene lookup returns CDR1 SGHTA and CDR2 FQGNSA. J gave up 4 bases and V 1 base, and 4 bases lay outside the gene matches. The CDR3 region is CASSLVAGGPETQYF. CDR3 coding DNA: TGTGCCAGCAGCTTAGTGGCGGGAGGGCCAGAGACCCAGTACTTC. Full variable domain (remainder filled in from reference TRBV7-2 and TRBJ2-5): GAGVSQSPSNKVTEKGKDVELRCDPISGHTALYWYRQSLGQGLEFLIYFQGNSAPDKSGLPSDRFSAERTGGSVSTLTIQRTQQEDSAVYLCASSLVAGGPETQYFGPGTRLLVL.

The chain couples TRBV7-4 to TRBJ1-4, with a possible D match to TRBD1 (6 bases). Trimming took off 0 bases at V and 4 bases at J, with 15 bases between the two ends. The CDR3 is 17 residues long. Germline loops: CDR1 SGHVT, CDR2 SQSDAQ. This chain's CDR3 is CASSLAYRARGNEKLFF. CDR3 nucleotide sequence: TGTGCCAGCAGCTTAGCTTACAGGGCTCGCGGTAATGAAAAACTGTTTTTT.

In this sample, this clonotype turned up a few times. V is TRBV6-2 or TRBV6-3 and J is TRBJ2-1; a possible D gene is TRBD1 (6 bases). The CDR3 consists of 16 residues. The germline V gene encodes CDR1 MNHEY and CDR2 SVGEGT. The V gene lost 6 bases and the J gene lost 2 bases, with 17 bases spanning the gap. CDR3 DNA sequence: TGTGCCAGCAGCCCCTGGGGACACCGCACCTACAATGAGCAGTTCTTC. This translates into CASSPWGHRTYNEQFF.

This clonotype was seen ten or more times. The junction does not match germline at one end; this may be a read error. The chain uses TRBV7-9 and TRBJ2-7; D perhaps matches TRBD2 (6 bases). The CDR3 length is 15 residues. CDR1 and CDR2 from the germline V gene are SEHNR and FQNEAQ (reference sequence). CDR3 in DNA: TGTGCCAGCAGCGTAGCCGGGGGACCAAGATACGAGCAGTACTTC. This translates into CASSVAGGPRYEQYF. Using reference TRBV7-9 and TRBJ2-7 for the parts outside the CDR3, the full variable domain is DTGVSQNPRHKITKRGQNVTFRCDPISEHNRLYWYRQTLGQGPEFLTYFQNEAQLEKSRLLSDRFSAERPKGSFSTLEIQRTEQGDSAMYLCASSVAGGPRYEQYFGPGTRLTVT.